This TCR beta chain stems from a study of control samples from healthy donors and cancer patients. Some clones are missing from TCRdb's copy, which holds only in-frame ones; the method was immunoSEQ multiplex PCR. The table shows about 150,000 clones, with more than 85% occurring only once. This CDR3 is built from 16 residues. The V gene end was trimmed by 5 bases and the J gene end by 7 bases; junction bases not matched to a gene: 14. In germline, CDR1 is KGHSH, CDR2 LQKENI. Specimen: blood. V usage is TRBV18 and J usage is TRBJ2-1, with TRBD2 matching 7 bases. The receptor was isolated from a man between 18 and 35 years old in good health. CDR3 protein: CASSSPDLGGFNEQFF. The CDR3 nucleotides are TGTGCCAGCTCATCCCCAGACCTGGGAGGGTTTAATGAGCAGTTCTTC.